This note documents a single T cell receptor beta chain sequence. This clonotype was seen a handful of times. It lacks a known antigen. No base qualities exist here, and no much larger clone lies one base off it. The data originate from a study of blood T cells in healthy people across ages (dated by TCRdb to between 2014 and 2016). The study in broad terms: In model experiments, template switching captured about one uniquely barcoded TCR beta cDNA molecule for every two T cells. The study measured age-related changes in TCR beta repertoire diversity using deep sequencing normalized with unique cDNA molecular identifiers. The donors were divided into four age groups: young (average roughly 15 years), middle-aged (almost 40), aged (about 61) and long-lived (about 79). Donors of different ages were randomly distributed across sequencing lanes to avoid experimental bias. The study analyzed two additional independent replicas of 1 million unique cDNA reads from the same blood draw for two donors, one aged 18 to 29 and one aged 80 or older.

Donors were roughly 40 systemically healthy Caucasian individuals from Russia aged 6 to 90 years. Approximately 9.3 milliliters of peripheral blood were collected from each donor into EDTA-treated Vacutainer tubes. Ficoll-Paque density-gradient centrifugation was used to isolate PBMCs, with at least 7 million per sample. Total RNA was extracted from PBMCs with Trizol reagent, with at least 6 micrograms obtained per sample. For every donor, an aliquot of PBMCs went through flow cytometry to measure the percentages of naive CD45RAhigh/CD27high T cells. The protocol used for the library was 5' RACE. Sequencing instrument: Illumina HiSeq 2500. A second PCR of 7 to 11 cycles was performed with a sample-barcoded 5' primer and a J-beta primer mix. A template-switch 5' adaptor carrying 12 random nucleotides introduced a unique molecular identifier onto each TCR beta cDNA molecule. Each sample yielded at least 2.5 million CDR3-containing paired-end reads. First-strand cDNA was synthesized from all RNA with the Mint cDNA synthesis kit, primed by a TRBC-specific oligonucleotide. Following uracil-DNA glycosylase treatment, a first 18-cycle PCR with universal primers M1SS and BC2_uni_R was performed on all cDNA. On the study's bioinformatics: Each sample was normalized by randomly selecting 1 million high-quality reads, each carrying a distinct molecular identifier. Reads sharing molecular identifiers were discarded rather than binned into consensus sequences. MiTCR, set to a Q25 quality threshold and the strictest error-elimination algorithm, was used for CDR3 identification, clonotype clustering and error correction. A nonparametric unseen species model with Euler transformation was used to estimate lower-bound total TCR beta diversity. Using fastp trimming at Q25 and MiXCR clonotype assembly, TCRdb reanalyzed the public sequencing data and kept in-frame beta chains. Entries that share a CDR3 protein sequence are merged under the most common genes and DNA. Clone size and V and J calls follow TCRdb, not the original study. For this sample there are approximately 1.5 million distinct CDR3 sequences; under 55% appear just once. Together, the top ten hold about 4% of the sample.

Overall results and qualifications from the work: A strong correlation was found between observed TCR beta diversity and the percentage of naive T cells measured by flow cytometry. Because donor CMV infection status was unknown, age-related changes in expanded clonotypes were potentially confounded. Estimates of total diversity from one million sequenced T cells were regarded as lower bounds and underestimates. Observed TCR beta diversity per million T cells fell roughly linearly with age, and a significant reduction was already apparent by age about 38. Because profiling used bulk unsorted PBMCs, naive and antigen-experienced compartments could not be compared conclusively. The long-lived group showed more naive CD4+ T cells, fewer expanded clones and increased TCR diversity than the aged group, suggesting age selection.

The sample consisted of blood. The receptor's source is a woman aged 18-35 years in good health.

The DNA is TGTGCCAGCAGTTCGACTAGCGGGAGCCGAAATGAGCAGTTCTTC. This encodes CASSSTSGSRNEQFF. This receptor chain uses TRBV12-3 or TRBV12-4 and TRBJ2-1, and 12 bases in between align with TRBD2. V loses 4 bases at its end and J loses 7 bases; junction bases beyond the gene matches: 5. The cysteine opens and the phenylalanine closes a CDR3 of 15 amino acids. This entry keeps only the CDR3 DNA: 45 bases, framed from base 1.